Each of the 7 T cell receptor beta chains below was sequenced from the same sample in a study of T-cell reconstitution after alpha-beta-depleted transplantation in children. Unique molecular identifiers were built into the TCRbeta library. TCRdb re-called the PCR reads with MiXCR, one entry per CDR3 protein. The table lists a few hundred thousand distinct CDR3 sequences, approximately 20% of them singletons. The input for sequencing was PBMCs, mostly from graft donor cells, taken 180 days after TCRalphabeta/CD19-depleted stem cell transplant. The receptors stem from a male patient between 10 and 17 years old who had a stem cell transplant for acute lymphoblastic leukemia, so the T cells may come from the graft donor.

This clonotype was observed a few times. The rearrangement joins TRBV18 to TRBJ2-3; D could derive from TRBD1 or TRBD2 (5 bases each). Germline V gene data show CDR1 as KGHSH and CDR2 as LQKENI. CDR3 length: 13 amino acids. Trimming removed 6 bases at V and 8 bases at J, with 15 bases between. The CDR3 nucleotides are TGTGCCAGCTCTCCGGGACCTTCGGGTACGCAGTATTTT. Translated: CASSPGPSGTQYF.

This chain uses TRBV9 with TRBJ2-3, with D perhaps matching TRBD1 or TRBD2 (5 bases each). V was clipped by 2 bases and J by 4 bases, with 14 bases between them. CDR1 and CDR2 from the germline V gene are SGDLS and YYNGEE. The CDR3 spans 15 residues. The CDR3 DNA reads TGTGCCAGCAGCGTTTGGGGCTCCGGGGCAGATACGCAGTATTTT. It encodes CASSVWGSGADTQYF.

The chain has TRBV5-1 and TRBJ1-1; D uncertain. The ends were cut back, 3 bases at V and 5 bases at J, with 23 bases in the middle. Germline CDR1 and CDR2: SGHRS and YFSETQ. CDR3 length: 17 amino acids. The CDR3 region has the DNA TGCGCCAGCAGCTCCTTCATGCTCAGACCCCAGTGGACTGAAGCTTTCTTT. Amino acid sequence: CASSSFMLRPQWTEAFF.

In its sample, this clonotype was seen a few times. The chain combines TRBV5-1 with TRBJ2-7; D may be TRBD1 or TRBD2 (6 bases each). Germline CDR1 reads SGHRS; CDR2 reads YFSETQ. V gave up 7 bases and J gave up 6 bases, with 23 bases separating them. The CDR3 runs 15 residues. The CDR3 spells CASSRRGQEAFEQYF. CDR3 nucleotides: TGCGCCAGCTCCCGACGGGGGCAGGAGGCCTTCGAGCAGTACTTC.

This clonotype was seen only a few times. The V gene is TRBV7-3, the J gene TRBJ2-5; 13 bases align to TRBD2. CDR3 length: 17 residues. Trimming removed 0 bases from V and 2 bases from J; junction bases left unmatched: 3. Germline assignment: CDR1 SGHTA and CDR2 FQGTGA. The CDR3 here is CASSLTGLAGVQETQYF. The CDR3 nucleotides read TGTGCCAGCAGCTTAACCGGACTAGCGGGAGTACAAGAGACCCAGTACTTC.

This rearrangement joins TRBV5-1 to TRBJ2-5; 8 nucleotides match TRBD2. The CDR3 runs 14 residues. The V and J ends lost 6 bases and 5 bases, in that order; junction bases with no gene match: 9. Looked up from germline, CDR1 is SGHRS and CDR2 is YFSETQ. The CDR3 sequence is CASTGLAGRETQYF. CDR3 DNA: TGCGCCAGCACCGGGCTAGCGGGTCGGGAGACCCAGTACTTC.

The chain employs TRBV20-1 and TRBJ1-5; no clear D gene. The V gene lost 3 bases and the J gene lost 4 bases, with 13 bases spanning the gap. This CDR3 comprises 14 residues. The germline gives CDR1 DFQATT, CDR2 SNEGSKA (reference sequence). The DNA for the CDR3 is TGCAGTGCTAGTAGGCGGAATCGGAATCAGCCCCAGCATTTT. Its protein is CSASRRNRNQPQHF.